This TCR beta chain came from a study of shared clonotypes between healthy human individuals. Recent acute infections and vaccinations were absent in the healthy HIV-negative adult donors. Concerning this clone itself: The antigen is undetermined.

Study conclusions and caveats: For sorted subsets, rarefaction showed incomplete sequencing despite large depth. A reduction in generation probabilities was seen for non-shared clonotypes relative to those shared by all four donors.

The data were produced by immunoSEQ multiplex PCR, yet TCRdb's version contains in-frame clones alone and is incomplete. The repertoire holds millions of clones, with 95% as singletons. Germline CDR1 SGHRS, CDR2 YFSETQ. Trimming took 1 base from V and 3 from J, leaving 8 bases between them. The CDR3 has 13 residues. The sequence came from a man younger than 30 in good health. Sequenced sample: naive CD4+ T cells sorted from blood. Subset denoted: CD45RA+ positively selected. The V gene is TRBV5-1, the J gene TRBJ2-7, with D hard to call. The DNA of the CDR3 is TGCGCCAGCAGCTTGACACCCAACTACGAGCAGTACTTC. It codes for CASSLTPNYEQYF.